This TCR beta chain was found in a study of blood T cell repertoires in COVID-19. Sequencing used immunoSEQ multiplex PCR; TCRdb keeps in-frame clones, though not all of them. Of roughly 82,000 clones listed, about 92% were seen once; the top ten hold about 1%. Per the germline V gene, CDR1 is DFQATT and CDR2 is SNEGSKA (reference sequence). This CDR3 region has 14 residues. V was clipped by 3 bases and J by 5 bases; unmatched bases: 6. Sequencing was done on a sample of peripheral blood. This TCR was sampled from a woman between 45 and 60 years old in a cohort sampled during active COVID-19. This rearrangement joins TRBV20-1 to TRBJ1-5; the match to TRBD1 covers 8 bases. The CDR3 DNA follows: TGCAGTGCTAGTTTCCCCAGGGGGCATCAGCCCCAGCATTTT. As protein: CSASFPRGHQPQHF.